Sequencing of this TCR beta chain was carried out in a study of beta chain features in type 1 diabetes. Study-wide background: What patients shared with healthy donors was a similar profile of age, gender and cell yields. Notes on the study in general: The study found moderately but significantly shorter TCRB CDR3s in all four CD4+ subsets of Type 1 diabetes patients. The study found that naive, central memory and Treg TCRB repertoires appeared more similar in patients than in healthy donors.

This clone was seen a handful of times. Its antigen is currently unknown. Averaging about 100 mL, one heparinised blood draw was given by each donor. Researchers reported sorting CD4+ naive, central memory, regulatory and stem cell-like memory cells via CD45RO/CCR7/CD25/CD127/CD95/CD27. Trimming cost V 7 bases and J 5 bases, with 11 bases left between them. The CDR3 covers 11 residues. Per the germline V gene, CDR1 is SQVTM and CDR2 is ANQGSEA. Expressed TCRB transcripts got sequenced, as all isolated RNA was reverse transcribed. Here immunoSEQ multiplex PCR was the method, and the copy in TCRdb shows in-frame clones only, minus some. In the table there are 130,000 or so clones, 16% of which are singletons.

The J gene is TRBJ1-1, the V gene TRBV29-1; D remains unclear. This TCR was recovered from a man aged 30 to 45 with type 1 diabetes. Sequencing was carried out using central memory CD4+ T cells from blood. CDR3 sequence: CSARTRTEAFF. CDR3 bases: TGCAGCGCGAGGACGAGGACTGAAGCTTTCTTT.